This T cell receptor (beta chain) was documented in a study of CD8 T cells in Susac syndrome. Study-level findings and limits: The study recognized that the number of individuals in its TCR sequencing and HLA analysis was relatively small.

The V end was cut by 7 bases, the J end by 4 bases, with 10 bases between. The length of the CDR3 is 13 residues. Germline V gene sequence: CDR1 KGHDR, CDR2 SFDVKD. Healthy donors matched for age and sex were used as controls. Negative isolation yielded the CD8+ and CD4+ T cells, while FACS enriched the TEMRA cells. Reverse transcription of 0.5 to 1 ug RNA was performed with random hexamers. Multiplex PCR with immunoSEQ amplified the TCR beta CDR3 across 54 Vbeta and 13 Jbeta. TCRdb ran MiXCR on the immunoSEQ multiplex PCR reads and lists one entry per CDR3 protein. The sample carries about 160,000 distinct CDR3 sequences, 90% to 95% recorded once. In regard to this clonotype: What it recognizes is unknown.

The receptor comes from a human donor in good health. This chain links TRBV24-1 with TRBJ1-5; D is undetermined. Sequencing was done on a sample of CD4+ T cells from PBMCs. CDR3 region: CATSEDGNQPQHF. The CDR3 region has the DNA TGTGCCACCAGCGAGGACGGAAATCAGCCCCAGCATTTT.